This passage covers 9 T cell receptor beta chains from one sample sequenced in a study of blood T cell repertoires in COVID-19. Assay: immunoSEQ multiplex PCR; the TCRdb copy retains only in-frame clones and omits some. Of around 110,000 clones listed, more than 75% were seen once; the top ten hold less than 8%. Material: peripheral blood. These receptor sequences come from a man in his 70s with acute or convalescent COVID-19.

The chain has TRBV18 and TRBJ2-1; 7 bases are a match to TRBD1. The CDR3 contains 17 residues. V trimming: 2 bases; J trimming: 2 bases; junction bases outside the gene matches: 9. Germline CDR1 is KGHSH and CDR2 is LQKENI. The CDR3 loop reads CASSPVLRDRAYNEQFF. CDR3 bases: TGTGCCAGCTCACCAGTACTCCGAGACAGGGCCTACAATGAGCAGTTCTTC.

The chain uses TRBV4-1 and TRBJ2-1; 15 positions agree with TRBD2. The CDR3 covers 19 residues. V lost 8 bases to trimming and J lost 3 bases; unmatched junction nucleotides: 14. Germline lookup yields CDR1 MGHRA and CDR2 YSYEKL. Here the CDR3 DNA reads TGCGCCAGCTCGACCCGGACTAGCGGGGGGGCGAGGAGCTACAATGAGCAGTTCTTC. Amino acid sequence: CASSTRTSGGARSYNEQFF.

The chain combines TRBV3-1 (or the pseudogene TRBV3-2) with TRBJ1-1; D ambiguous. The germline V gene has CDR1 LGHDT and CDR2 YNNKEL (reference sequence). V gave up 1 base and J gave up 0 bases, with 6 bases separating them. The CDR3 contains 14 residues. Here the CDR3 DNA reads TGTGCCAGCAGCCAAGTCCAGATGAACACTGAAGCTTTCTTT. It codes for CASSQVQMNTEAFF.

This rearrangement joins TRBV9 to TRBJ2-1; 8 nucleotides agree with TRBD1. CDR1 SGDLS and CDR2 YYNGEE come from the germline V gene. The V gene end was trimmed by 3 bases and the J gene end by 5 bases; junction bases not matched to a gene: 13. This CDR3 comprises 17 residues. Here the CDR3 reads CASSETVTKTGDNEQFF. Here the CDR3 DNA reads TGTGCCAGCAGCGAAACCGTAACCAAGACAGGGGACAATGAGCAGTTCTTC.

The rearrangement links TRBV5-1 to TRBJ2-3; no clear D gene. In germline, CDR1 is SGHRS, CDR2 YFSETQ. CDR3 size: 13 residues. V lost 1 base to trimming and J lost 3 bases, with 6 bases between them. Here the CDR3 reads CASSLRSTDTQYF. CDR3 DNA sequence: TGCGCCAGCAGCTTGCGGTCTACAGATACGCAGTATTTT.

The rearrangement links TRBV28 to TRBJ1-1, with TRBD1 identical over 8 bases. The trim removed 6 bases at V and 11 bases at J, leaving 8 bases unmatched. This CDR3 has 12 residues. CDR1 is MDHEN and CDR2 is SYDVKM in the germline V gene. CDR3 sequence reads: CASRAGQGLAFF. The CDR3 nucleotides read TGTGCCAGCAGGGCCGGACAGGGATTGGCTTTCTTT.

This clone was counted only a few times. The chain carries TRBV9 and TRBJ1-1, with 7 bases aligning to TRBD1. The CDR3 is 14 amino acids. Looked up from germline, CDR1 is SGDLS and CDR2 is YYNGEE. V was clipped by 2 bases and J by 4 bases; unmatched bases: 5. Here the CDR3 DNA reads TGTGCCAGCAGCGTGACGACAGGGCCCACTGAAGCTTTCTTT. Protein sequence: CASSVTTGPTEAFF.

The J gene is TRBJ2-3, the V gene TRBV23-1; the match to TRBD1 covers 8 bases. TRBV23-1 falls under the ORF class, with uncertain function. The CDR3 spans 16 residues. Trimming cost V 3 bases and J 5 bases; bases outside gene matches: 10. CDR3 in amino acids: CASSHPDRGALDTQYF. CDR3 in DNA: TGCGCCAGCAGTCATCCCGACAGGGGAGCTTTAGATACGCAGTATTTT.

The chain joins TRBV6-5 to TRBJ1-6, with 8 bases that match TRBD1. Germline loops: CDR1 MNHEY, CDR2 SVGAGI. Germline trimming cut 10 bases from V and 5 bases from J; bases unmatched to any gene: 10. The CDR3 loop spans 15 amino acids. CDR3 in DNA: TGTGCCACCCTCCCAGGGGGCTTGGATAATTCACCCCTCCACTTT. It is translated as CATLPGGLDNSPLHF.